This entry describes one TCR beta chain. The antigen remains undetermined. CDR1 and CDR2 (germline): SGHVS, FQNEAQ. CDR3 length: 18 amino acids. Losses at the gene ends were 1 base for V and 0 bases for J; bases not matched to a gene: 8. Profiled with immunoSEQ multiplex PCR; TCRdb holds only in-frame clones, not every one. The repertoire holds about 15,000 clones, roughly 68% seen once, with around a quarter in the top ten. Intraepithelial and lamina propria lymphocytes were isolated from graft specimens. This sample is drawn from a study of graft-versus-host responses after intestinal transplantation. Study background: Recipients across the board were started on anti-thymocyte globulin induction, then kept on tacrolimus and steroids for about 3 years.

Broader study findings: Within allografts, high graft-versus-host to host-versus-graft clonal ratios were seen among patients with graft-donor T cell macrochimerism.

The genes are TRBV7-8 and TRBJ2-3; 9 nucleotides align to TRBD2. The sequence derives from a human patient who received an intestinal transplant, so some T cells may come from the graft donor. Sample: ileum tissue, taken approximately 780 days after intestinal transplantation. Here the CDR3 DNA reads TGTGCCAGCAGCTTAGAAGGCCTACTAGCGGGCAGCACAGATACGCAGTATTTT. Translation: CASSLEGLLAGSTDTQYF. The full variable domain, rest sourced from reference TRBV7-8 and TRBJ2-3, is GAGVSQSPRYKVAKRGQDVALRCDPISGHVSLFWYQQALGQGPEFLTYFQNEAQLDKSGLPSDRFFAERPEGSVSTLKIQRTQQEDSAVYLCASSLEGLLAGSTDTQYFGPGTRLTVL.